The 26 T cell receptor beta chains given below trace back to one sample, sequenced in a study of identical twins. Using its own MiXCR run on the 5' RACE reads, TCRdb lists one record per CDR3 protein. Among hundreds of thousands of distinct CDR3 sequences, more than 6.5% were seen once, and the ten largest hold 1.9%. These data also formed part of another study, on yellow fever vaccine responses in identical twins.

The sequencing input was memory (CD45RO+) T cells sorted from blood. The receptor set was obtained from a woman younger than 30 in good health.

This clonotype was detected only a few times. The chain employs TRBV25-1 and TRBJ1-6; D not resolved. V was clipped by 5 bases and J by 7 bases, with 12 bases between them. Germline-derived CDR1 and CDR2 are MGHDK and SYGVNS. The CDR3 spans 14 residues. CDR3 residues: CASSNRASNSPLHF. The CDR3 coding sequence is TGTGCCAGCAGTAACCGGGCTTCGAATTCACCCCTCCACTTT.

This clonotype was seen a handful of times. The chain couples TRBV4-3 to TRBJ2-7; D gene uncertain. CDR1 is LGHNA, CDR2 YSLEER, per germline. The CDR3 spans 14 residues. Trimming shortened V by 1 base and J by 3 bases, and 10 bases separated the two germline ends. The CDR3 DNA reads TGCGCCAGCAGCCAAGGAGTGGGGAACTACGAGCAGTACTTC. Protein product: CASSQGVGNYEQYF.

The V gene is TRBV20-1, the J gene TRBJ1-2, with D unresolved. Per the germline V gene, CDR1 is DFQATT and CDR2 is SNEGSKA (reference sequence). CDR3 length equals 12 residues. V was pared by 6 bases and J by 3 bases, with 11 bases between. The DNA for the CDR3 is TGCAGTGCGCCTACATCTGACTATGGCTACACCTTC. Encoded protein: CSAPTSDYGYTF.

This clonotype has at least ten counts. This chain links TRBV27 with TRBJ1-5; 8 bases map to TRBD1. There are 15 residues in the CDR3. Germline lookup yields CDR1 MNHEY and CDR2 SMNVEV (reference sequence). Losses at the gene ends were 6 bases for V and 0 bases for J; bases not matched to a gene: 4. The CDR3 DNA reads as TGTGCCAGCAGGGACAGGGCATATAGCAATCAGCCCCAGCATTTT. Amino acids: CASRDRAYSNQPQHF.

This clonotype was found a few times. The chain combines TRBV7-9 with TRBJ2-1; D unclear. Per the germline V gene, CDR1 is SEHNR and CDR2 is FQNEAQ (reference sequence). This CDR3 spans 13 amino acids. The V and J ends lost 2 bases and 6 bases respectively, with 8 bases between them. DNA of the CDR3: TGTGCCAGCAGCTTAAAGGACCGCAATGAGCAGTTCTTC. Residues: CASSLKDRNEQFF.

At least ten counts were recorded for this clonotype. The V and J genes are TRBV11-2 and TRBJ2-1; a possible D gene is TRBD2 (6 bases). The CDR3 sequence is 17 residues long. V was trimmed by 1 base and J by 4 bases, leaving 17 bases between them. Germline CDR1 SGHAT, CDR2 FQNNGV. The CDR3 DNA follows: TGTGCCAGCAGCTTAGTTCTAGGCGCGGGGATGTACAATGAGCAGTTCTTC. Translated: CASSLVLGAGMYNEQFF.

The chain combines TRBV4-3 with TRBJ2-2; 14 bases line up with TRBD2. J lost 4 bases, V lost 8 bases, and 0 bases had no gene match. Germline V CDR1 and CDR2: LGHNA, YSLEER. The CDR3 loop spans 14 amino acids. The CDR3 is CASGLAGGTGELFF. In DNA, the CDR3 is TGCGCCAGCGGACTAGCGGGGGGCACCGGGGAGCTGTTTTTT.

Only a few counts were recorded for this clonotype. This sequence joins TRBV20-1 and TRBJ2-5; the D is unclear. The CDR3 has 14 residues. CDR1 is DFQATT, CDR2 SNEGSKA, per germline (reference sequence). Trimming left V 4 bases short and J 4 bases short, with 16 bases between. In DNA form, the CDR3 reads TGCAGTGCTAATAGGGCCCCGCTAATAGAGACCCAGTACTTC. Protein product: CSANRAPLIETQYF.

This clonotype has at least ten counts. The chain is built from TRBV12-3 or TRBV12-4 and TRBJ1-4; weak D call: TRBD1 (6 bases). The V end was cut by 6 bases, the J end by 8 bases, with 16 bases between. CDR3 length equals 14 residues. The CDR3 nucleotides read TGTGCCAGCAGCCTTGGGGGCACAGAGGAAAAACTGTTTTTT. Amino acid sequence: CASSLGGTEEKLFF.

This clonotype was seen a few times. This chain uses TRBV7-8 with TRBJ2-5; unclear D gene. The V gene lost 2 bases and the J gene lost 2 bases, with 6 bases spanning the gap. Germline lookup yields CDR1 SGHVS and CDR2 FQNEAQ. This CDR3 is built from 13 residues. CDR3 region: CASSLRAQETQYF. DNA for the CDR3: TGTGCCAGCAGCTTACGAGCGCAAGAGACCCAGTACTTC.

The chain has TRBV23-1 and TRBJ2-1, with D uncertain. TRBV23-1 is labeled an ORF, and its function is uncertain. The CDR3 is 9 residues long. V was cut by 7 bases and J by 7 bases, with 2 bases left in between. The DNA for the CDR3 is TGCGCCAGCATGAATGAGCAGTTCTTC. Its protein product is CASMNEQFF.

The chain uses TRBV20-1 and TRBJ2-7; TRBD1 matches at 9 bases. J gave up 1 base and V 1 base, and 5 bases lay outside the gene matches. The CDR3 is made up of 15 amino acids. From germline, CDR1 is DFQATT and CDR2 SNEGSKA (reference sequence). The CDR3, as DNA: TGCAGTGCTAGAGTTAGGACAGGGGCGTCCTACGAGCAGTACTTC. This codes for CSARVRTGASYEQYF.

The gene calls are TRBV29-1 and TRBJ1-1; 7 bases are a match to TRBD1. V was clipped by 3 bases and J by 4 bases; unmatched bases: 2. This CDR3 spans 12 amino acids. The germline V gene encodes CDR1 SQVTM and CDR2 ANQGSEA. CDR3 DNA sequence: TGCAGCGTTGATCAGGGGGGCACTGAAGCTTTCTTT. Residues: CSVDQGGTEAFF.

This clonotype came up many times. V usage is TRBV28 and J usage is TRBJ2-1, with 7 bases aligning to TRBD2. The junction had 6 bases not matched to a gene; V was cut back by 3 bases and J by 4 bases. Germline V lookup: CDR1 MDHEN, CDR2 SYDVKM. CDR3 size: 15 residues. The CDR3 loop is CASSFQRGVYNEQFF. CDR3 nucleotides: TGTGCCAGCAGTTTTCAGCGGGGAGTATACAATGAGCAGTTCTTC.

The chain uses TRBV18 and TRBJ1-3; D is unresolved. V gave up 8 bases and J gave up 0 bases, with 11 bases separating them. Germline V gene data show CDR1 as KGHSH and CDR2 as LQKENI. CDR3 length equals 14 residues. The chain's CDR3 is CASHRAGSGNTIYF. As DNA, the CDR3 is TGTGCCAGCCACCGGGCCGGCTCTGGAAACACCATATATTTT.

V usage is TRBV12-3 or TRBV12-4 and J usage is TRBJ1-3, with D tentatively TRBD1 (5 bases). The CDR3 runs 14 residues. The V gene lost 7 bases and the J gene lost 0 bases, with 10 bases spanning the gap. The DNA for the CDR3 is TGTGCCAGCACCCCGACAGCCTCTGGAAACACCATATATTTT. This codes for CASTPTASGNTIYF.

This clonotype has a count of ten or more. Here the CDR3 reads CASSSRNEQFF. CDR3 nucleotides: TGTGCCAGCAGTTCCCGCAATGAGCAGTTCTTC. V is TRBV12-3 or TRBV12-4 and J is TRBJ2-1, with no clear D. Trimming removed 4 bases at V and 6 bases at J, with 4 bases between. This CDR3 is built from 11 residues.

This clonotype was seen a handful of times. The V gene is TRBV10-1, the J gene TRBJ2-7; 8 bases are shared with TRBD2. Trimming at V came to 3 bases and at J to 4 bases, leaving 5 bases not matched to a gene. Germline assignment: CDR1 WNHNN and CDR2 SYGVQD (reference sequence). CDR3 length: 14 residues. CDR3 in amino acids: CASSESGSRYEQYF. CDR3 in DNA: TGCGCCAGCAGTGAAAGCGGGAGTAGGTACGAGCAGTACTTC.

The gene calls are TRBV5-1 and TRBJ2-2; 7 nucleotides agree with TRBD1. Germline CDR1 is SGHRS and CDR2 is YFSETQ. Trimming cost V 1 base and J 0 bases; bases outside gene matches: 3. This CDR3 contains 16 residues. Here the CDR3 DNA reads TGCGCCAGCAGCTTGACAGGGGTGGCGAACACCGGGGAGCTGTTTTTT. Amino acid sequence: CASSLTGVANTGELFF.

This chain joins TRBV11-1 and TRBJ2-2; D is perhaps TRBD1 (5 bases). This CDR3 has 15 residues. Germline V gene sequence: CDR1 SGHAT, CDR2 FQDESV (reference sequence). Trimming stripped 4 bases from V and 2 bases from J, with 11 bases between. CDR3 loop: CASSSLTANTGELFF. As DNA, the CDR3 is TGTGCCAGCAGCTCCCTGACAGCTAACACCGGGGAGCTGTTTTTT.

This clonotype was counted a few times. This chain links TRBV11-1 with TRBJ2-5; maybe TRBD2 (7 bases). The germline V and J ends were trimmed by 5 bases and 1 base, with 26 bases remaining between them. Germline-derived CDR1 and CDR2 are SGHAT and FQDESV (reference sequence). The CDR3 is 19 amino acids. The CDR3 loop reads CASSRGGRQGQASQETQYF. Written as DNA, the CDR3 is TGTGCCAGCAGCCGGGGAGGGCGCCAGGGGCAGGCCTCCCAAGAGACCCAGTACTTC.

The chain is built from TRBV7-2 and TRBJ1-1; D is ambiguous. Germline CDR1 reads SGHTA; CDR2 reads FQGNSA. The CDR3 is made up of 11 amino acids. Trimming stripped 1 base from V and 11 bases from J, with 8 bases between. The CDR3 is CASSLGRAAFF. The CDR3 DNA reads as TGTGCCAGCAGCTTAGGGCGCGCGGCTTTCTTT.

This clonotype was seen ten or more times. CDR3 residues: CASSKEDRGERTEAFF. The CDR3 DNA follows: TGTGCCAGCAGCAAAGAGGACAGGGGGGAGCGCACTGAAGCTTTCTTT. This chain links TRBV21-1 with TRBJ1-1; the table's D call, TRBD1, has no DNA check behind it. TRBV21-1 is assigned pseudogene status. The CDR3 length is 16 residues.

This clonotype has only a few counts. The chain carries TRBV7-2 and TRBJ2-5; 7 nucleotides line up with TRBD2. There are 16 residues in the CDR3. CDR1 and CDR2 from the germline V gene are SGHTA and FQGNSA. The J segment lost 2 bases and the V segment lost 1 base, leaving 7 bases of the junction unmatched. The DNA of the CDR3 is TGTGCCAGCAGCTTAGTGAGCACCGGGGGGCAAGAGACCCAGTACTTC. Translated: CASSLVSTGGQETQYF.

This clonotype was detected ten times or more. The DNA of the CDR3 is TGTGCCAGCAGTTTTCCAGGGGGCGTGGATAAGGAGCAGTACTTC. Translation gives CASSFPGGVDKEQYF. This chain connects TRBV12-3 or TRBV12-4 to TRBJ2-7; 8 nucleotides match TRBD1. Trimming cost V 3 bases and J 7 bases; bases outside gene matches: 11. The CDR3 is made up of 15 amino acids.

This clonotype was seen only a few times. CDR3 protein: CASSFLTGGTGELFF. In nucleotides, the CDR3 is TGTGCCAGCAGCTTTCTCACAGGGGGCACCGGGGAGCTGTTTTTT. The genes are TRBV7-8 and TRBJ2-2, with TRBD1 matching over 8 bases. CDR3 length equals 15 residues. J lost 4 bases, V lost 3 bases, and 4 bases had no gene match. CDR1 SGHVS and CDR2 FQNEAQ come from the germline V gene.